Here is one T cell receptor (beta chain) with its context. These data originate in a study of shared clonotypes between healthy human individuals. Study details: Sampling drew on donors who were a couple of women and three men aged 18 to 49. CD4 naive and CD4 memory each took three plates per donor, while CD8 naive took two and CD8 memory one.

The CDR3 contains 17 residues. CDR1 is SGHDT, CDR2 YYEEEE, per germline. V trimming: 0 bases; J trimming: 6 bases; junction bases outside the gene matches: 13. Negatively enriched CD4+ T cells were divided by CD45RA into naive and memory. In the study's own analysis: ImmunoSEQ output held junction-only sequences without quality scores, so filtering differed. Sequencing used immunoSEQ multiplex PCR; TCRdb keeps in-frame clones, though not all of them. V and J calls plus clone size are reproduced from that table; the DNA served to infer D and trimming. The sample lists nearly 750,000 clones, 72% occurring once.

The sequence was collected from a woman aged 25 to 39 in good health. The J gene is TRBJ2-7, the V gene TRBV5-6, with 9 bases that match TRBD2. Source material: memory CD4+ T cells sorted from blood. Subset specified: CD45RA-negative fraction. The DNA for the CDR3 is TGTGCCAGCAGCTTGGGGTTGCGGGAGGGCCGGGGTGGCGAGCAGTACTTC. Encoded protein: CASSLGLREGRGGEQYF.